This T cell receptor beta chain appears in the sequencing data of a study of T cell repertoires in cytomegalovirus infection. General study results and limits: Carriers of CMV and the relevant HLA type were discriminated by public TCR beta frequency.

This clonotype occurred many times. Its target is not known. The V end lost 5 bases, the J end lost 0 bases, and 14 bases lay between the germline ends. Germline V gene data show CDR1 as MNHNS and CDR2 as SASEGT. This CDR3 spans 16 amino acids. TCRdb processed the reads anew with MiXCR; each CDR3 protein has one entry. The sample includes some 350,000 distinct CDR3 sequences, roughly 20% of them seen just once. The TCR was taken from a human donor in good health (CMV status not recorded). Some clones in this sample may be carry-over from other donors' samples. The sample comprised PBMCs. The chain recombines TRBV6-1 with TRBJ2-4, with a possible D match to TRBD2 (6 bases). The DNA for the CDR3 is TGTGCCAGCAGTATTTGGCAGGGACTAGCCAAAAACATTCAGTACTTC. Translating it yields CASSIWQGLAKNIQYF.